The clone carrying this TCR beta chain was detected a few times. As yet, its antigen is unknown. The data are from a study of beta chain features in type 1 diabetes. Reverse transcription of all isolated RNA meant that expressed TCRB transcripts were sequenced. The data were produced by immunoSEQ multiplex PCR, yet TCRdb's version contains in-frame clones alone and is incomplete. The data show roughly 300,000 clones, 8% seen once. Study outcomes and limitations: Compared with healthy donors, patients appeared to share more similar naive, central memory and regulatory TCRB repertoires.

Sample: central memory CD4+ T cells from blood. This clonotype originated in a woman between 18 and 30 years old in good health.

CDR3 amino acids: CASSLFQMNTEAFF. The CDR3 DNA reads as TGTGCCAGCAGCTTATTTCAAATGAACACTGAAGCTTTCTTT. This chain uses TRBV7-2 with TRBJ1-1; D is undetermined. V was shortened by 2 bases and J by 0 bases, with 7 bases between the two germline ends. The CDR3 length is 14 residues. Germline V gives CDR1 SGHTA, CDR2 FQGNSA.